The clone carrying this TCR beta chain was counted ten times or more. Antigen specificity is unknown. Distinct nucleotide sequences in the sample also encode this CDR3. The data belong to a study of cytomegalovirus exposure and HLA in healthy donors. Overall study results and limits: Across all donors, roughly uniform sequencing depth was an assumption of the presence/absence analyses. Accurate prediction of HLA-A and HLA-B alleles (for most subjects) was reportedly achieved from TCR beta sequences.

Samples came from healthy bone marrow donors. The PCR employed 60 Vbeta primers together with 13 Jbeta primers. Clones were read by immunoSEQ multiplex PCR, and TCRdb kept only the in-frame ones, dropping some. The sample includes tens of thousands of clones, roughly two thirds seen only once; the top ten take 6% to 9.5%. CDR1 is MNHEY and CDR2 is SVGAGI in the germline V gene. V was cut by 2 bases and J by 2 bases, with 6 bases left in between. This CDR3 spans 13 amino acids. The sequenced material came from PBMCs. This TCR was recovered from a man aged 40-55 years in good health and CMV-seropositive. The chain is built from TRBV6-5 and TRBJ1-2; perhaps TRBD1 as D (5 bases). CDR3 loop: CASSYDRNYGYTF. CDR3 DNA: TGTGCCAGCAGTTACGACAGAAACTATGGCTACACCTTC.